This paragraph covers one T cell receptor (beta chain) sequence. What it binds is not known. This sample was included in a study of OX40 agonist ivuxolimab in advanced cancers. About the research overall: People in dose escalation had one of these cancers: hepatocellular carcinoma, melanoma, renal cell or head and neck cancer. Earlier treatment with anti-PD-1, anti-PD-L1 or anti-CTLA-4 was permitted, and roughly 40% had received some. Study-level findings and limits: Low normalized T-cell clonal expansion was additionally recorded for some nonresponders.

TCRdb's table, derived via immunoSEQ multiplex PCR, lists solely in-frame clones and lacks some. In the table there are some 30,000 clones, roughly four fifths of which are singletons. CDR1 and CDR2 (germline): MDHEN, SYDVKM. V lost 6 bases to trimming and J lost 0 bases, with 9 bases between them. This CDR3 is built from 14 residues. The origin of this receptor is an adult with an advanced solid tumor such as melanoma, head and neck, liver or kidney cancer. The chain uses TRBV28 and TRBJ1-5; tentatively, D is TRBD1 (5 bases). The material was CD4+ or CD8+ T cells sorted from blood, obtained in a trial of the OX40 agonist ivuxolimab. CDR3 nucleotides: TGTGCCAGCAGCGCAGGGAATAGCAATCAGCCCCAGCATTTT. As protein: CASSAGNSNQPQHF.